This TCR beta chain was identified in a study of blood T cell repertoires in COVID-19. Study at large: Whether acute or convalescent, the COVID-19 samples came from the United States, Italy and Spain.

V was shortened by 5 bases and J by 0 bases, with 14 bases between the two germline ends. Per germline, CDR1 SGHTA and CDR2 FQGNSA. CDR3 length: 16 amino acids. The cohort comprised adults aged about 18 to 100 years residing in about 25 US areas. Exposed participants came across a COVID-19 case within 2 weeks before study entry. Sequencing used immunoSEQ multiplex PCR; TCRdb keeps in-frame clones, though not all of them. Of approximately 220,000 clones in the sample, 83% were seen once. Sequenced: PBMCs or T cells enriched from blood (not recorded which). This receptor was taken from a woman aged 45-65 years who had been exposed to COVID-19. The V gene is TRBV7-2, the J gene TRBJ1-3; no definite D call. The CDR3 region is CASSPYTGFSGNTIYF. Written as DNA, the CDR3 is TGTGCCAGCAGCCCCTACACGGGTTTCTCTGGAAACACCATATATTTT.